This TCR beta chain was recovered during a study of Graves' ophthalmopathy and Graves' hyperthyroidism. Broader study findings: Most thyroid-expanded clonotypes exceeding 0.001 frequency were also found in blood.

Approximately 10 ml of fresh blood yielded the PBMCs by density gradient. The authors amplified TCR beta CDR3 regions, and they did so from RNA transcripts for repertoire sequencing. HTBI-primed first-round RT-PCR preceded second-round multiplex PCR. Via MiXCR, TCRdb re-called the multiplex PCR reads, giving one row per CDR3 protein. The repertoire holds hundreds of thousands of distinct CDR3 sequences, with about 20% as singletons. CDR1 and CDR2 (germline): SGHDT, YYEEEE. Trimming stripped 4 bases from V and 10 bases from J, with 15 bases between. This CDR3 region has 14 residues. This clonotype was observed a few times. The antigen remains undetermined.

The sequence derives from a woman younger than 35 with stable Graves' hyperthyroidism. Some clones in this sample may be carry-over from other donors' samples. The chain uses TRBV5-6 and TRBJ1-6; D ambiguous. Input material: peripheral blood. This chain's CDR3 is CASSARTAGSPLHF. The CDR3 DNA is TGTGCCAGCAGCGCTCGGACGGCTGGGTCACCCCTCCACTTT.